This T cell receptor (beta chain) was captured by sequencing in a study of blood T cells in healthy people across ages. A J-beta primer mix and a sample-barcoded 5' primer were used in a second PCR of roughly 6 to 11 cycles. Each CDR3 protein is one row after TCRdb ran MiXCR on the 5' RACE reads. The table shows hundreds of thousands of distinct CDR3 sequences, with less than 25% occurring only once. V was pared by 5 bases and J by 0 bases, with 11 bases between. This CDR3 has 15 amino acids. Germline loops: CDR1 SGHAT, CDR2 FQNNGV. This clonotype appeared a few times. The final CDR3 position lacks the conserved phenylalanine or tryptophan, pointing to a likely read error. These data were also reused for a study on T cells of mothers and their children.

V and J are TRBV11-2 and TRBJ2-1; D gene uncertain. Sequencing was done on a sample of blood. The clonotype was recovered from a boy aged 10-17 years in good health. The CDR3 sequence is CASSVILSSYNEQFL. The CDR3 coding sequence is TGTGCCAGCAGCGTCATATTGAGCTCCTACAATGAGCAGTTCCTC.